The text below deals with one T cell receptor (beta chain). This table comes from immunoSEQ multiplex PCR, and its TCRdb copy is limited to in-frame clones, with some not included. The table shows 65,000 to 85,000 clones, with about nine tenths occurring only once. This specimen comes from a study of technical replicates of blood from a few donors. The J segment lost 5 bases and the V segment lost 6 bases, leaving 4 bases of the junction unmatched. This CDR3 has 15 amino acids. The germline gives CDR1 MNHNS, CDR2 SASEGT. This sequence originates from a human donor in good health. V and J are TRBV6-1 and TRBJ2-2; 12 nucleotides match TRBD2. Sequenced sample: T cells isolated from PBMCs. CDR3 region: CASRAGLAGTGELFF. CDR3 in DNA: TGTGCCAGCAGGGCCGGACTAGCGGGAACCGGGGAGCTGTTTTTT.